A single sample is the source of the 28 T cell receptor beta chains below, sequenced in a study of T cells after yellow fever vaccination (dated by TCRdb to between 2018 and 2021). The receptor library was made with 5' RACE. TCRdb records Illumina HiSeq 2500 as the sequencer. TCRdb reprocessing: public reads trimmed at Q25 with fastp, clones called with MiXCR, in-frame beta chains kept. Identical CDR3 protein sequences are pooled into one entry, listed with their most common genes and DNA. Recorded for this sample are 620,000 or so distinct CDR3 sequences; more than 9% of them occurred a single time. Approximately 15% of the sample comes from the top ten. The meaning of the sample's treatment or condition label: live attenuated yellow fever vaccine strain. This specimen was PBMCs, taken on the day of the yellow fever booster vaccination. These receptors were taken from a man aged 25-45 years who received the YFV17D yellow fever vaccine.

This clonotype was recorded a few times. V gene TRBV20-1 combines with J gene TRBJ2-1; 8 bases are a match to TRBD2. The V segment lost 6 bases and the J segment 0 bases; nucleotides outside the gene matches: 7. The CDR3 runs 15 residues. Germline V gives CDR1 DFQATT, CDR2 SNEGSKA (reference sequence). CDR3 nucleotide sequence: TGCAGTGCAACGGGAGGGCCAAGCTCCTACAATGAGCAGTTCTTC. This encodes CSATGGPSSYNEQFF.

The chain links TRBV6-2 or TRBV6-3 to TRBJ2-2, with 10 nucleotides matching TRBD2. CDR1 is MNHEY and CDR2 is SVGEGT in the germline V gene. This CDR3 has 16 residues. Trimming at V came to 0 bases and at J to 5 bases, leaving 3 bases not matched to a gene. CDR3: CASSYSSSGSTGELFF. In nucleotides, the CDR3 is TGTGCCAGCAGTTACTCTTCTAGCGGGAGTACCGGGGAGCTGTTTTTT.

This clonotype has only one observation. One junction end does not reproduce the germline sequence, and a read error may be involved. The rearrangement links TRBV20-1 to TRBJ2-7, with D hard to call. Germline V gene lookup returns CDR1 DFQATT and CDR2 SNEGSKA (reference sequence). This CDR3 comprises 14 residues. The CDR3 sequence is CGAPFRRTIGEQYF. For the CDR3, the DNA is TGCGGTGCCCCCTTTAGACGGACGATAGGGGAGCAGTACTTC.

This clonotype appeared a few times. This rearrangement joins TRBV24-1 to TRBJ1-2; D gene uncertain. V was trimmed by 1 base and J by 4 bases, leaving 9 bases between them. The CDR3 is made up of 14 amino acids. CDR1 KGHDR and CDR2 SFDVKD come from the germline V gene. CDR3 in DNA: TGTGCCACCAGTGATTTCACCGACGCCTATGGCTACACCTTC. It yields the protein CATSDFTDAYGYTF.

This clonotype occurred many times. The chain uses TRBV5-6 and TRBJ2-1; D is uncertain. Germline CDR1 is SGHDT and CDR2 is YYEEEE. The CDR3 is made up of 18 amino acids. Trimming cost V 3 bases and J 2 bases, with 21 bases left between them. CDR3 nucleotide sequence: TGTGCCAGCAGCTCGAAAGAAGGCGTTGTGATCCCCTACAATGAGCAGTTCTTC. It is translated as CASSSKEGVVIPYNEQFF.

The V and J genes are TRBV5-1 and TRBJ2-2, with D possibly matching TRBD2 (5 bases). The CDR3 runs 14 residues. V was pared by 10 bases and J by 4 bases, with 17 bases between. Germline lookup yields CDR1 SGHRS and CDR2 YFSETQ. CDR3 in amino acids: CASQPEAGTGELFF. The CDR3, as DNA: TGCGCCTCTCAACCGGAGGCTGGCACCGGGGAGCTGTTTTTT.

This clonotype was counted between two and nine times. The gene calls are TRBV9 and TRBJ2-7; D perhaps matches TRBD1 (6 bases). Trimming took off 4 bases at V and 0 bases at J, with 11 bases between the two ends. This CDR3 is built from 14 residues. Germline assignment: CDR1 SGDLS and CDR2 YYNGEE. This chain's CDR3 is CASSSQGNSYEQYF. DNA of the CDR3: TGTGCCAGCAGCTCACAGGGTAACTCCTACGAGCAGTACTTC.

The V call is TRBV27, the J call TRBJ2-3, with no clear D. The CDR3 runs to 14 residues. Germline CDR1 is MNHEY and CDR2 is SMNVEV (reference sequence). V was cut by 7 bases and J by 0 bases, with 11 bases left in between. DNA for the CDR3: TGTGCCAGCAACCCCTTGAGGAGCACAGATACGCAGTATTTT. Translating it yields CASNPLRSTDTQYF.

The chain employs TRBV15 and TRBJ2-7; 8 nucleotides align to TRBD1. Germline loops: CDR1 LNHNV, CDR2 YYDKDF (reference sequence). J was trimmed by 5 bases and V by 2 bases; bases with no gene match: 8. The CDR3 consists of 15 residues. CDR3 sequence: CATSRPPGQVDEQYF. DNA of the CDR3: TGTGCCACCAGCAGACCTCCGGGACAGGTAGACGAGCAGTACTTC.

This clonotype occurred a few times. CDR3 bases: TGTGCCAGCAGGGGACTAGCGGCGACTACCCAAGAGACCCAGTACTTC. Amino acids: CASRGLAATTQETQYF. The chain couples TRBV6-1 to TRBJ2-5; 11 bases are a match to TRBD2. V lost 6 bases and J lost 1; bases outside the gene matches: 7. CDR1 and CDR2 from the germline V gene are MNHNS and SASEGT. The CDR3 contains 16 residues.

J is TRBJ2-7 and V is TRBV5-1; D may be TRBD2 (5 bases). V gave up 0 bases and J gave up 0 bases, with 13 bases separating them. CDR1 is SGHRS, CDR2 YFSETQ, per germline. This CDR3 has 16 amino acids. The CDR3 loop reads CASSLVVGVNSYEQYF. The CDR3 nucleotides are TGCGCCAGCAGCTTGGTAGTCGGGGTGAACTCCTACGAGCAGTACTTC.

The CDR3 nucleotides read TGTGCCAGCAGTTACGCCTTAGCGGGAACCTCCTACAATGAGCAGTTCTTC. This codes for CASSYALAGTSYNEQFF. The J gene is TRBJ2-1, the V gene TRBV6-5, with TRBD2 matching over 8 bases. The CDR3 is 17 amino acids. J gave up 0 bases and V 2 bases, and 6 bases lay outside the gene matches. Per germline, CDR1 MNHEY and CDR2 SVGAGI.

In its sample, this clonotype was seen a few times. The chain recombines TRBV7-2 with TRBJ2-3, with 13 nucleotides matching TRBD2. The CDR3 length is 15 residues. CDR1 and CDR2 (germline): SGHTA, FQGNSA. J lost 5 bases, V lost 5 bases, and 4 bases had no gene match. The CDR3 here is CASSATSGRVDTQYF. The CDR3 bases are TGTGCCAGCAGCGCCACTAGCGGGAGGGTAGATACGCAGTATTTT.

In its sample, this clonotype was seen a few times. The V and J genes are TRBV20-1 and TRBJ1-1, with unresolved D. CDR1 and CDR2 (germline): DFQATT, SNEGSKA (reference sequence). The CDR3 is made up of 14 amino acids. The germline V and J ends were trimmed by 4 bases and 4 bases, with 16 bases remaining between them. This CDR3 is CSANFQVASTEAFF. DNA of the CDR3: TGCAGTGCTAATTTTCAGGTAGCGTCCACTGAAGCTTTCTTT.

The sample holds a few counts of this clonotype. The chain uses TRBV28 and TRBJ2-1, with 9 bases that match TRBD2. CDR1 MDHEN and CDR2 SYDVKM come from the germline V gene. There are 16 residues in the CDR3. The junction had 5 bases not matched to a gene; V was cut back by 5 bases and J by 0 bases. In DNA, the CDR3 is TGTGCCAGCAGTCCTCTAGCGGGACACTCCTACAATGAGCAGTTCTTC. Protein product: CASSPLAGHSYNEQFF.

The V call is TRBV29-1, the J call TRBJ2-3, with 12 bases matching TRBD2. The CDR3 consists of 16 residues. V was pared by 4 bases and J by 4 bases, with 9 bases of the junction left unmatched. Germline-derived CDR1 and CDR2 are SQVTM and ANQGSEA. This chain's CDR3 is CSVGGTTSGRSDTQYF. In DNA form, the CDR3 reads TGCAGCGTTGGGGGGACCACTAGCGGGAGGTCAGATACGCAGTATTTT.

This clonotype was picked up a small number of times. The J gene is TRBJ2-7, the V gene TRBV29-1; 8 bases match TRBD1. CDR3 length: 12 amino acids. CDR1 is SQVTM, CDR2 ANQGSEA, per germline. Losses at the gene ends were 8 bases for V and 2 bases for J; bases not matched to a gene: 5. As DNA, the CDR3 is TGCAGCCCGGACAGGGCGCCCTACGAGCAGTACTTC. It translates to CSPDRAPYEQYF.

This clonotype was detected a few times. The CDR3 DNA reads TGTGCCAGTAGATCGAGTTGGTATGGCTACACCTTC. This translates into CASRSSWYGYTF. The chain has TRBV19 and TRBJ1-2; D is uncertain. The CDR3 contains 12 residues. The V gene's germline CDR1 is LNHDA and CDR2 SQIVND (reference sequence). V was pared by 6 bases and J by 5 bases, with 10 bases between.

Concerning this clonotype: The junction and the germline gene differ at one end; a read error may be behind it. The rearrangement uses TRBV29-1 and TRBJ1-3; weak D call: TRBD1 (6 bases). The CDR3 covers 14 residues. The V gene's germline CDR1 is SQVTM and CDR2 ANQGSEA. This CDR3 is CSVARTERGNTVYF. Written as DNA, the CDR3 is TGCAGCGTTGCCCGGACAGAACGTGGAAACACCGTATATTTT.

The chain is built from TRBV3-1 and TRBJ2-1, with TRBD2 matching 10 bases. CDR3 length: 17 residues. Germline-derived CDR1 and CDR2 are LGHDT and YNNKEL (reference sequence). J was trimmed by 3 bases and V by 0 bases; bases with no gene match: 5. In nucleotides, the CDR3 is TGTGCCAGCAGCCAAGAGAGCGGGAGGGCTAACTACAATGAGCAGTTCTTC. It encodes CASSQESGRANYNEQFF.

This clonotype was counted between two and nine times. The gene calls are TRBV5-1 and TRBJ2-1, with 10 nucleotides matching TRBD2. This CDR3 has 16 amino acids. The germline CDR1 and CDR2 sequences are SGHRS and YFSETQ. With 2 bases clipped from V and 6 bases from J, the junction kept 8 bases outside the gene matches. CDR3 in DNA: TGCGCCAGCAGCTTCGGGCTAGCGGGGGCCATCAATGAGCAGTTCTTC. It translates to CASSFGLAGAINEQFF.

This rearrangement joins TRBV6-1 to TRBJ2-7, with 16 bases matching TRBD2. V lost 8 bases to trimming and J lost 0 bases; unmatched junction nucleotides: 10. Germline V gene sequence: CDR1 MNHNS, CDR2 SASEGT. CDR3 length equals 18 residues. The CDR3 bases are TGTGCCAGCTGGGGACTAGCGGGAGGGATACTCCCCTCCTACGAGCAGTACTTC. Translation: CASWGLAGGILPSYEQYF.

The sample holds many counts of this clonotype. Written as DNA, the CDR3 is TGTGCCAGCAGCTTAGGGACGGATAGCAATCAGCCCCAGCATTTT. It codes for CASSLGTDSNQPQHF. The chain links TRBV7-2 to TRBJ1-5, with D unresolved. The CDR3 is 15 residues long. The germline CDR1 and CDR2 sequences are SGHTA and FQGNSA. Trimming took 1 base from V and 0 from J, leaving 7 bases between them.

This clonotype was counted between two and nine times. The chain uses TRBV4-2 and TRBJ1-1; TRBD1 matches at 9 bases. Trimming cost V 3 bases and J 5 bases; bases outside gene matches: 4. The CDR3 consists of 14 residues. Germline CDR1 reads LGHNA; CDR2 reads YNFKEQ. The CDR3 nucleotides read TGTGCCAGCAGCCACCGGGACAGGGAGACTGAAGCTTTCTTT. This sequence encodes CASSHRDRETEAFF.

The V gene is TRBV7-2, the J gene TRBJ2-5, with D tentatively TRBD2 (5 bases). Trimming left V 6 bases short and J 5 bases short, with 13 bases between. Per germline, CDR1 SGHTA and CDR2 FQGNSA. This CDR3 has 13 amino acids. CDR3 DNA: TGTGCCAGCAGTTGGGTAGAGGGCGAGACCCAGTACTTC. Translation gives CASSWVEGETQYF.

About this clonotype itself: Sequence at one end of the junction differs from germline and may be a read error. The chain couples TRBV5-4 to TRBJ2-7, with unresolved D. The length of the CDR3 is 12 residues. Germline CDR1 and CDR2: SGHNT and YYREEE (reference sequence). CDR3 bases: TGTGCCGGCAGCTCCGTGAGCAGCGTGCAGTACTTC. Amino acid sequence: CAGSSVSSVQYF.

This clonotype occurred a few times. This chain connects TRBV12-3 or TRBV12-4 to TRBJ1-3; D not certain. The V end was cut by 1 base, the J end by 0 bases, with 7 bases between. This CDR3 contains 15 residues. This CDR3 is CASSLGAVSGNTIYF. The CDR3 DNA follows: TGTGCCAGCAGTTTAGGGGCTGTCTCTGGAAACACCATATATTTT.

This clonotype was seen only a few times. V is TRBV20-1 and J is TRBJ2-1; no firm D call. V was shortened by 1 base and J by 4 bases, with 14 bases between the two germline ends. Germline CDR1 DFQATT, CDR2 SNEGSKA (reference sequence). The CDR3 is made up of 15 amino acids. CDR3: CSARVARTSYNEQFF. In DNA form, the CDR3 reads TGCAGTGCTAGAGTTGCGAGGACCTCGTACAATGAGCAGTTCTTC.